Each of the 2 T cell receptor beta chains below was sequenced from the same sample in a study of Graves' ophthalmopathy and Graves' hyperthyroidism. For repertoire sequencing, the TCR beta CDR3 regions were amplified from RNA transcripts. HTBI primers primed a first-round RT-PCR, and a second-round multiplex PCR followed. MiXCR, applied by TCRdb to the multiplex PCR reads, yields one record per CDR3 protein. The profile shows about 590,000 distinct CDR3 sequences, approximately 37% of them singletons. The sample consisted of peripheral blood or thyroid tissue (not recorded which). These receptors all stem from an adult man with Graves' hyperthyroidism.

The chain recombines TRBV20-1 with TRBJ2-7; 8 nucleotides agree with TRBD1. CDR3 length: 11 residues. Germline lookup yields CDR1 DFQATT and CDR2 SNEGSKA (reference sequence). Trimming cost V 5 bases and J 12 bases; bases outside gene matches: 9. CDR3 region: CSAERTGLAYF. The CDR3 DNA reads as TGCAGTGCTGAGCGGACAGGGTTGGCGTACTTC.

This clonotype was seen a few times. The CDR3 sequence: CASSEIANTEAFF. DNA of the CDR3: TGTGCCAGCAGTGAAATCGCGAACACTGAAGCTTTCTTT. This chain uses TRBV6-1 with TRBJ1-1, with no clear D. CDR1 is MNHNS, CDR2 SASEGT, per germline. V lost 2 bases and J 1 base, leaving 5 bases between the germline ends. CDR3 size: 13 residues.